This T cell receptor (beta chain) was sequenced in a study of beta chain features in type 1 diabetes. All of the isolated RNA was reverse transcribed, so expressed TCRB transcripts were sequenced. Clones were sequenced by immunoSEQ multiplex PCR, and TCRdb holds only the in-frame ones, with some missing. The repertoire holds 400,000 to 600,000 clones, with about 30% as singletons. V dropped 1 base and J dropped 4 bases, with 8 bases sitting between them. Per the germline V gene, CDR1 is KGHSH and CDR2 is LQKENI. This CDR3 region has 14 residues. This receptor was identified in a man in his late teens or twenties in good health. The chain employs TRBV18 and TRBJ2-1; TRBD1 is a possible D gene (6 bases). The material sequenced was naive CD4+ T cells from blood. In DNA, the CDR3 is TGTGCCAGCTCACCACACAGGGAGTACAATGAGCAGTTCTTC. Translated, it gives CASSPHREYNEQFF.